This T cell receptor (beta chain) was sequenced for a study of patients and donors after allogeneic stem cell transplantation. This clonotype was detected a few times. Using its own MiXCR run on the RT-PCR reads, TCRdb lists one record per CDR3 protein. There are approximately 150,000 distinct CDR3 sequences in the sample; 30% to 45% occur only once, and 50% to 65% lies in the top ten. Sequences were obtained from blood, either unsorted or a sorted T cell fraction (not recorded which). This TCR derives from a human donor who was either an allogeneic HSCT recipient or a stem cell or donor lymphocyte infusion donor (not recorded which). It is not recorded whose cells these are; they may come from a transplant donor.

CDR3 in DNA: TGTGCCAGCAGTTTCAAACCACAGGGAGGTGAGCAGTTCTTC. Its translation: CASSFKPQGGEQFF. The rearrangement links TRBV6-2 or TRBV6-3 to TRBJ2-1; D is perhaps TRBD1 or TRBD2 (6 bases each). The CDR3 contains 14 residues. The germline V gene has CDR1 MNHEY and CDR2 SVGEGT. The V and J ends lost 4 bases and 9 bases respectively, with 16 bases between them.